This T cell receptor (beta chain) was observed in a study of T cell responses to AZD1222 COVID-19 vaccine. Study outcomes and limitations: The donors showed a predominance of white British ancestry and of females, with possible underestimation of clonal diversity. With two AZD1222 doses given, Spike-specific TCR breadth and depth both rose.

The method was immunoSEQ multiplex PCR; TCRdb's version includes in-frame clones alone and lacks a portion of them. The data contain under 150,000 clones, about nine tenths of them singletons. This CDR3 has 16 amino acids. The V gene's germline CDR1 is SGHTA and CDR2 FQGNSA. The V gene lost 2 bases and the J gene lost 2 bases, with 13 bases spanning the gap. To note about this clone: Its antigen is unidentified.

This specimen was peripheral blood, taken 28 days after the second AZD1222 dose. This chain uses TRBV7-2 with TRBJ1-5; a weak D match, TRBD1 (5 bases). The TCR originated in an adult who received the AZD1222 COVID-19 vaccine. The DNA of the CDR3 is TGTGCCAGCAGCTTAATTTGGGGCGCGGGCAATCAGCCCCAGCATTTT. Residues: CASSLIWGAGNQPQHF.